Each of the 26 T cell receptor beta chains below was sequenced from the same sample in a study of T cell repertoires in cytomegalovirus infection. TCRdb independently ran MiXCR on the reads; one entry per CDR3 protein. The sample holds some 450,000 distinct CDR3 sequences, under 40% seen once. The sample comprised PBMCs. The source is a human donor in good health (CMV status not recorded). Some clones in this sample may be carry-over from other donors' samples.

Remarks on this clonotype: This may be a read error, as it is one base from a much larger clone. The CDR3: CASSPSNSPYNEQLF. The CDR3 nucleotides read TGTGCCAGCAGCCCCTCAAATAGCCCCTACAATGAGCAGTTGTTC. This sequence joins TRBV11-2 and TRBJ2-1, with D hard to call. This CDR3 is built from 15 residues. The germline gives CDR1 SGHAT, CDR2 FQNNGV.

This clonotype has more than one count but fewer than ten. The chain uses TRBV7-2 and TRBJ1-2; tentatively, D is TRBD1 (6 bases). The CDR3 consists of 15 residues. Germline CDR1 SGHTA, CDR2 FQGNSA. The V end lost 7 bases, the J end lost 5 bases, and 20 bases lay between the germline ends. The CDR3 DNA is TGTGCCAGCACCCCAGGTTGGGGGGGCTGGTATGGCTACACCTTC. Translation gives CASTPGWGGWYGYTF.

This clonotype showed up many times. This chain connects TRBV2 to TRBJ1-6; TRBD1 might be the D (5 bases). Germline values: CDR1 SNHLY, CDR2 FYNNEI. Deletions cut 8 bases from V and 7 bases from J, with 12 bases between. The CDR3 length is 13 residues. The CDR3 protein is CASGGEPNSPLHF. The CDR3 bases are TGTGCCAGCGGAGGGGAACCGAATTCACCCCTCCACTTT.

The rearrangement uses TRBV20-1 and TRBJ1-6, with 9 positions matching TRBD1. The CDR3 is made up of 15 amino acids. J gave up 8 bases and V 5 bases, and 10 bases lay outside the gene matches. Germline lookup yields CDR1 DFQATT and CDR2 SNEGSKA (reference sequence). DNA of the CDR3: TGCAGTGCTCAGCCTGGACAGGGGAAATATTCACCCCTCCACTTT. Translation gives CSAQPGQGKYSPLHF.

This clonotype was counted at least ten times. V is TRBV4-1 and J is TRBJ2-2, with D perhaps TRBD2 (5 bases). The germline V and J ends were trimmed by 3 bases and 3 bases, with 17 bases remaining between them. Germline V lookup: CDR1 MGHRA, CDR2 YSYEKL. The CDR3 extends over 17 amino acids. CDR3 in DNA: TGCGCCAGCAGCCACGGAACGGGGTGGTCGGACACCGGGGAGCTGTTTTTT. Its protein product is CASSHGTGWSDTGELFF.

This clonotype was seen ten or more times. The V and J genes are TRBV7-8 and TRBJ1-3; possible D gene TRBD1, 5 bases. The CDR3 contains 16 residues. Between the trimmed V and J ends, which lost 5 bases and 0 bases, there was a span of 14 bases. CDR1 and CDR2 from the germline V gene are SGHVS and FQNEAQ. Here the CDR3 DNA reads TGTGCCAGCAGCACAGCGACGGGACGCTCTGGAAACACCATATATTTT. Protein sequence: CASSTATGRSGNTIYF.

CDR3 nucleotide sequence: TGTGCCAGCAGCCAAGATCAGCTAGCGGGGTCGCAGCAGTTCTTC. This translates into CASSQDQLAGSQQFF. V usage is TRBV4-2 and J usage is TRBJ2-1; TRBD2 aligns across 9 bases. This CDR3 has 15 residues. The junction had 8 bases not matched to a gene; V was cut back by 0 bases and J by 11 bases. Germline CDR1 reads LGHNA; CDR2 reads YNFKEQ.

The chain recombines TRBV6-2 or TRBV6-3 with TRBJ2-3; the match to TRBD2 covers 9 bases. The J segment lost 6 bases and the V segment lost 0 bases, leaving 13 bases of the junction unmatched. The V gene's germline CDR1 is MNHEY and CDR2 SVGEGT. The CDR3 length is 18 residues. The CDR3 region has the DNA TGTGCCAGCAGTTACTCCCTCGCTAGCGGGGATGCGAGGGATACGCAGTATTTT. Translation gives CASSYSLASGDARDTQYF.

This clonotype was counted many times. In DNA form, the CDR3 reads TGTGCCAGTACCCGGCGCGGGGGCCAAGAGACCCAGTACTTC. Translated: CASTRRGGQETQYF. The chain links TRBV7-9 to TRBJ2-5; TRBD2 matches 7 bases. The germline gives CDR1 SEHNR, CDR2 FQNEAQ (reference sequence). The CDR3 totals 14 residues. V was pared by 9 bases and J by 1 base, with 8 bases of the junction left unmatched.

The chain has TRBV9 and TRBJ2-3; no clear D. Trimming removed 0 bases at V and 3 bases at J, with 11 bases between. Germline-derived CDR1 and CDR2 are SGDLS and YYNGEE. The CDR3 has 15 amino acids. This CDR3 is CASSVDVLWTDTQYF. CDR3 in DNA: TGTGCCAGCAGCGTAGATGTTCTCTGGACAGATACGCAGTATTTT.

This clonotype was detected ten times or more. The J gene is TRBJ2-5, the V gene TRBV4-2; a weak D match, TRBD1 (6 bases). In germline, CDR1 is LGHNA, CDR2 YNFKEQ. Trimming cost V 0 bases and J 3 bases, with 11 bases left between them. The CDR3 spans 15 residues. CDR3 loop: CASSQDTPGEETQYF. In DNA, the CDR3 is TGTGCCAGCAGCCAAGATACCCCAGGGGAAGAGACCCAGTACTTC.

This clonotype was seen more than once but under ten times. This chain links TRBV12-3 or TRBV12-4 with TRBJ2-7, with 7 bases that match TRBD1. V gave up 6 bases and J gave up 2 bases; unmatched junction bases: 10. The CDR3 length is 15 residues. In DNA form, the CDR3 reads TGTGCCAGCAGCCCCGGACAGGTGGGGGCCTACGAGCAGTACTTC. Translation: CASSPGQVGAYEQYF.

The chain has TRBV7-2 and TRBJ2-1, with D possibly TRBD2 on 5 matching bases. Trimming removed 5 bases at V and 0 bases at J, with 20 bases between. CDR3 length equals 18 residues. Germline lookup yields CDR1 SGHTA and CDR2 FQGNSA. CDR3 DNA sequence: TGTGCCAGCAGCGACCAAGAACCGCGGAGGAGCTCCTACAATGAGCAGTTCTTC. Translation gives CASSDQEPRRSSYNEQFF.

This clonotype has only a few counts. V gene TRBV12-3 or TRBV12-4 combines with J gene TRBJ2-2; no clear D. Deletions cut 5 bases from V and 4 bases from J, with 11 bases between. This CDR3 is built from 14 residues. The DNA of the CDR3 is TGTGCCAGCAGTGCGGCCCCAGGCACCGGGGAGCTGTTTTTT. This codes for CASSAAPGTGELFF.

The table lists this clonotype with many counts. The chain links TRBV6-1 to TRBJ1-1; D gene unclear. V was trimmed by 3 bases and J by 2 bases, leaving 7 bases between them. The CDR3 runs to 13 residues. CDR1 MNHNS and CDR2 SASEGT come from the germline V gene. The DNA of the CDR3 is TGTGCCAGCAGTGACGGGTTTAACACTGAAGCTTTCTTT. This codes for CASSDGFNTEAFF.

The chain joins TRBV3-1 to TRBJ1-5, with D tentatively TRBD1 (6 bases). The CDR3 has 14 residues. V dropped 6 bases and J dropped 2 bases, with 11 bases sitting between them. Germline lookup yields CDR1 LGHDT and CDR2 YNNKEL (reference sequence). The CDR3 coding sequence is TGTGCCAGCAGTGGGGGGCTCGGCAATCAGCCCCAGCATTTT. This translates into CASSGGLGNQPQHF.

The chain has TRBV7-6 and TRBJ2-7, with TRBD1 identical over 10 bases. Germline V gene data show CDR1 as SGHVS and CDR2 as FNYEAQ. The CDR3 spans 15 residues. The trim removed 4 bases at V and 3 bases at J, leaving 6 bases unmatched. In DNA, the CDR3 is TGTGCCAGCAGCTCAGAGGGGGACAGGGGCTACGAGCAGTACTTC. It codes for CASSSEGDRGYEQYF. Complete variable domain (other parts from reference TRBV7-6 and TRBJ2-7): GAGVSQSPRYKVTKRGQDVALRCDPISGHVSLYWYRQALGQGPEFLTYFNYEAQQDKSGLPNDRFSAERPEGSISTLTIQRTEQRDSAMYRCASSSEGDRGYEQYFGPGTRLTVT.

The chain recombines TRBV7-8 with TRBJ2-4; D is perhaps TRBD1 (6 bases). V shed 5 bases and J shed 4 bases, with 18 bases lying between them. The germline CDR1 and CDR2 sequences are SGHVS and FQNEAQ. The CDR3 totals 16 residues. The CDR3 sequence is CASSHQQGLGKNIQYF. Written as DNA, the CDR3 is TGTGCCAGCAGCCACCAACAGGGATTAGGTAAAAACATTCAGTACTTC. Together with reference TRBV7-8 and TRBJ2-4, the CDR3 gives the full variable domain: GAGVSQSPRYKVAKRGQDVALRCDPISGHVSLFWYQQALGQGPEFLTYFQNEAQLDKSGLPSDRFFAERPEGSVSTLKIQRTQQEDSAVYLCASSHQQGLGKNIQYFGAGTRLSVL.

The CDR3 loop reads CASSNPNARRNTGELFF. The CDR3, as DNA: TGTGCCAGCAGTAACCCCAATGCGCGGCGGAACACCGGGGAGCTGTTTTTT. The chain is built from TRBV6-5 and TRBJ2-2; D call uncertain. The CDR3 runs 17 residues. Germline CDR1 is MNHEY and CDR2 is SVGAGI. The V gene lost 5 bases and the J gene lost 1 base, with 17 bases spanning the gap.

The rearrangement uses TRBV7-9 and TRBJ2-7; TRBD2 agrees at 13 bases. CDR3 size: 16 residues. Trimming removed 5 bases from V and 2 bases from J; junction bases left unmatched: 6. Germline CDR1 reads SEHNR; CDR2 reads FQNEAQ (reference sequence). The CDR3 nucleotides are TGTGCCAGCAGCCCGACTAGCGGGGGGTACCCCTACGAGCAGTACTTC. It yields the protein CASSPTSGGYPYEQYF.

V gene TRBV6-2 or TRBV6-3 combines with J gene TRBJ1-1, with D possibly matching TRBD1 (5 bases). The V gene lost 0 bases and the J gene lost 0 bases, with 8 bases spanning the gap. The germline V gene has CDR1 MNHEY and CDR2 SVGEGT. The CDR3 is made up of 15 amino acids. The CDR3 protein is CASSYSGLMNTEAFF. CDR3 nucleotide sequence: TGTGCCAGCAGTTACTCGGGACTTATGAACACTGAAGCTTTCTTT.

The gene calls are TRBV6-5 and TRBJ1-3; D is uncertain. The CDR3 totals 15 residues. V was pared by 0 bases and J by 0 bases, with 6 bases between. Germline CDR1 reads MNHEY; CDR2 reads SVGAGI. The CDR3 here is CASSYSKVSGNTIYF. The CDR3, as DNA: TGTGCCAGCAGTTACTCGAAAGTCTCTGGAAACACCATATATTTT.

This clonotype has ten or more counts. The genes are TRBV7-6 and TRBJ1-1; D not certain. Per the germline V gene, CDR1 is SGHVS and CDR2 is FNYEAQ. The CDR3 extends over 13 amino acids. Trimming took 2 bases from V and 1 from J, leaving 5 bases between them. The CDR3 sequence is CASSLTQNTEAFF. The CDR3 bases are TGTGCCAGCAGCTTAACACAGAACACTGAAGCTTTCTTT.

This clonotype was detected a few times. The CDR3 DNA follows: TGTGCCAGCAGTTTATTGGGGACAGGCGAGGGCTACACCTTC. Protein: CASSLLGTGEGYTF. This chain links TRBV28 with TRBJ1-2; TRBD1 matches at 8 bases. The CDR3 runs to 14 residues. Per the germline V gene, CDR1 is MDHEN and CDR2 is SYDVKM. V gave up 1 base and J gave up 8 bases; unmatched junction bases: 6.

The chain carries TRBV11-2 and TRBJ2-5; the match to TRBD1 covers 8 bases. Germline trimming cut 6 bases from V and 4 bases from J; bases unmatched to any gene: 7. The CDR3 extends over 14 amino acids. From germline, CDR1 is SGHAT and CDR2 FQNNGV. This CDR3 is CASSRGQGVETQYF. CDR3 sequence (DNA): TGTGCCAGCAGTAGAGGACAGGGCGTAGAGACCCAGTACTTC.

The table lists this clonotype with many counts. The chain joins TRBV7-2 to TRBJ1-1; TRBD1 aligns across 8 bases. Unmatched junction bases numbered 20, after V lost 2 bases and J lost 6 bases. CDR3 length: 19 amino acids. Per the germline V gene, CDR1 is SGHTA and CDR2 is FQGNSA. CDR3 protein: CASSLWGMTGDNPDPEAFF. CDR3 DNA sequence: TGTGCCAGCAGCTTATGGGGGATGACAGGGGACAACCCTGACCCTGAAGCTTTCTTT.